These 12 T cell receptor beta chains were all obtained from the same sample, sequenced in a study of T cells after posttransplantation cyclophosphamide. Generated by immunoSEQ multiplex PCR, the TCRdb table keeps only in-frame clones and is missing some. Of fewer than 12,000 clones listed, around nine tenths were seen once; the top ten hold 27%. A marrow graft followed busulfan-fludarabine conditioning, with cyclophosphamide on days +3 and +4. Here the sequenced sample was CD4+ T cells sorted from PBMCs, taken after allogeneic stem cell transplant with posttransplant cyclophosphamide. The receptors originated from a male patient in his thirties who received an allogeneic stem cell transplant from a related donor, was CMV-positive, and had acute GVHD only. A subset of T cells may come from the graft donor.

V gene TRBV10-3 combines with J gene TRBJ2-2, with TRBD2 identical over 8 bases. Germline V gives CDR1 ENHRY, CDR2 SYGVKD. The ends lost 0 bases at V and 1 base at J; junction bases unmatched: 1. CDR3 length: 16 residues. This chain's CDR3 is CAISESSGGNTGELFF. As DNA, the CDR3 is TGTGCCATCAGTGAGTCAAGCGGGGGGAACACCGGGGAGCTGTTTTTT.

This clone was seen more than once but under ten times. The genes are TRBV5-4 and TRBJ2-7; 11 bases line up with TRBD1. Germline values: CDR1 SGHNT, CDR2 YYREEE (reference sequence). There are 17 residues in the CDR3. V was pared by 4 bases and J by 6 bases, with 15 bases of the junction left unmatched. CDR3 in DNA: TGTGCCAGCAGCCCCGGGGGGGGGACAGGGGGATTAGGCGAGCAGTACTTC. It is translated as CASSPGGGTGGLGEQYF.

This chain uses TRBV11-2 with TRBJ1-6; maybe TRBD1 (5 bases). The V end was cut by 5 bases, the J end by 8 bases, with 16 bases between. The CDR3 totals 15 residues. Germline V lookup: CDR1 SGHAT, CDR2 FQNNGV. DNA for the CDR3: TGTGCCAGCAGCCTCGAAGTAGACAGTCATTCACCCCTCCACTTT. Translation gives CASSLEVDSHSPLHF.

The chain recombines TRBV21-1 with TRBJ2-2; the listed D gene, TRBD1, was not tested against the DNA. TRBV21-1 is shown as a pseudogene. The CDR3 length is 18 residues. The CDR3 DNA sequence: TGTGCCAGCAGCATCCAATTGGGACAGGGGATACACACCGGGGAGCTGTTTTTT. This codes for CASSIQLGQGIHTGELFF.

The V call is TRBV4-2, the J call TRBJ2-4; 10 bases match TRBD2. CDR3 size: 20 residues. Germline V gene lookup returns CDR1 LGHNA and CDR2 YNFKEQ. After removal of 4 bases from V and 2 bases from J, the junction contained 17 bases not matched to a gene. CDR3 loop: CASSPVQAGGLLGTKNIQYF. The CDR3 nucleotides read TGTGCCAGCAGCCCTGTTCAAGCGGGGGGGCTTCTCGGGACCAAAAACATTCAGTACTTC.

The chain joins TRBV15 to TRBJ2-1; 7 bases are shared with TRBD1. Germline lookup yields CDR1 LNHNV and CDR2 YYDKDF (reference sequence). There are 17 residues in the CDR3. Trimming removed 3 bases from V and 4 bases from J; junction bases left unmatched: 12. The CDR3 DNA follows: TGTGCCACCAGCAGCCTAACTACCGGGACAGATTACAATGAGCAGTTCTTC. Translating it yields CATSSLTTGTDYNEQFF.

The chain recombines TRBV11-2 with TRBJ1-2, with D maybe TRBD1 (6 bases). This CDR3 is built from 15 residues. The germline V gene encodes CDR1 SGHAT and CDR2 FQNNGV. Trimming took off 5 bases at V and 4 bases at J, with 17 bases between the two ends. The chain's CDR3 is CASSAGFKGGYGYTF. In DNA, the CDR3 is TGTGCCAGCAGCGCCGGTTTTAAAGGGGGCTATGGCTACACCTTC.

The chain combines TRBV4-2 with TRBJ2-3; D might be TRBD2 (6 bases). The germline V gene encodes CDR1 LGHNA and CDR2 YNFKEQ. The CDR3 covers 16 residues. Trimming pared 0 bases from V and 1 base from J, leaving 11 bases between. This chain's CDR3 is CASSQEPRGRTDTQYF. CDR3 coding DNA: TGTGCCAGCAGCCAAGAACCGCGGGGACGCACAGATACGCAGTATTTT.

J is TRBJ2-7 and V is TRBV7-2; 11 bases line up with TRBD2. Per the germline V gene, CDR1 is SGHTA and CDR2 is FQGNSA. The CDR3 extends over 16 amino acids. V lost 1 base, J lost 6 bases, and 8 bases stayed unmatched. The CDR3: CASSLGGRLAGFEQYF. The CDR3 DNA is TGTGCCAGCAGCTTAGGGGGCCGACTAGCGGGGTTCGAGCAGTACTTC.

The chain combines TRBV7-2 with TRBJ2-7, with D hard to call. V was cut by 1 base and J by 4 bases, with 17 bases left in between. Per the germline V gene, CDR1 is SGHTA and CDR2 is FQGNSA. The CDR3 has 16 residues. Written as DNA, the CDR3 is TGTGCCAGCAGCTTAGGCTTGCTGAACTCGCCTTACGAGCAGTACTTC. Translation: CASSLGLLNSPYEQYF.

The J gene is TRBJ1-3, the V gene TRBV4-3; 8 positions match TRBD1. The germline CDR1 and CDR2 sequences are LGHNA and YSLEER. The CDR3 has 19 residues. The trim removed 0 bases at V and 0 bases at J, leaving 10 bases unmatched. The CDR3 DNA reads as TGCGCCAGCAGCCAAGAGTTCGCATCGACAGGGGCCTCTGGAAACACCATATATTTT. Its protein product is CASSQEFASTGASGNTIYF.

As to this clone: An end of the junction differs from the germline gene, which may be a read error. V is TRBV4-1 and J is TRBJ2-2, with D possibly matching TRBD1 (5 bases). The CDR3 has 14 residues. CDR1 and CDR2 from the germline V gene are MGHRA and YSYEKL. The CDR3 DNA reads TGCGCCAGTAGCCGTGGACAGAACACCGGGGAGCTGTTTTTT. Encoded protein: CASSRGQNTGELFF.